Below, one TCR beta chain is given with its context. No antigen is known for it. This record comes from a study of beta chain features in type 1 diabetes. Study observations and caveats: Among all four CD4+ subsets, Type 1 diabetes patients had TCRB CDR3s that were moderately but significantly shorter.

Reverse transcription of all isolated RNA meant that expressed TCRB transcripts were sequenced. Libraries were prepared by immunoSEQ multiplex PCR; TCRdb keeps only in-frame clonotypes and omits some of them. This sample has about 660,000 clones, with over 12% found just once. The sequence was collected from a man between 18 and 35 years old with type 1 diabetes. The sequencing input was naive CD4+ T cells from blood.

The CDR3 protein is CAWSVSPSQPQHF. Written as DNA, the CDR3 is TGTGCCTGGAGTGTCTCACCCAGTCAGCCCCAGCATTTT. The chain has TRBV30 and TRBJ1-5; D gene uncertain. In germline, CDR1 is GTSNPN, CDR2 SVGIG (reference sequence). The CDR3 covers 13 residues. V was clipped by 0 bases and J by 6 bases, with 9 bases between them.